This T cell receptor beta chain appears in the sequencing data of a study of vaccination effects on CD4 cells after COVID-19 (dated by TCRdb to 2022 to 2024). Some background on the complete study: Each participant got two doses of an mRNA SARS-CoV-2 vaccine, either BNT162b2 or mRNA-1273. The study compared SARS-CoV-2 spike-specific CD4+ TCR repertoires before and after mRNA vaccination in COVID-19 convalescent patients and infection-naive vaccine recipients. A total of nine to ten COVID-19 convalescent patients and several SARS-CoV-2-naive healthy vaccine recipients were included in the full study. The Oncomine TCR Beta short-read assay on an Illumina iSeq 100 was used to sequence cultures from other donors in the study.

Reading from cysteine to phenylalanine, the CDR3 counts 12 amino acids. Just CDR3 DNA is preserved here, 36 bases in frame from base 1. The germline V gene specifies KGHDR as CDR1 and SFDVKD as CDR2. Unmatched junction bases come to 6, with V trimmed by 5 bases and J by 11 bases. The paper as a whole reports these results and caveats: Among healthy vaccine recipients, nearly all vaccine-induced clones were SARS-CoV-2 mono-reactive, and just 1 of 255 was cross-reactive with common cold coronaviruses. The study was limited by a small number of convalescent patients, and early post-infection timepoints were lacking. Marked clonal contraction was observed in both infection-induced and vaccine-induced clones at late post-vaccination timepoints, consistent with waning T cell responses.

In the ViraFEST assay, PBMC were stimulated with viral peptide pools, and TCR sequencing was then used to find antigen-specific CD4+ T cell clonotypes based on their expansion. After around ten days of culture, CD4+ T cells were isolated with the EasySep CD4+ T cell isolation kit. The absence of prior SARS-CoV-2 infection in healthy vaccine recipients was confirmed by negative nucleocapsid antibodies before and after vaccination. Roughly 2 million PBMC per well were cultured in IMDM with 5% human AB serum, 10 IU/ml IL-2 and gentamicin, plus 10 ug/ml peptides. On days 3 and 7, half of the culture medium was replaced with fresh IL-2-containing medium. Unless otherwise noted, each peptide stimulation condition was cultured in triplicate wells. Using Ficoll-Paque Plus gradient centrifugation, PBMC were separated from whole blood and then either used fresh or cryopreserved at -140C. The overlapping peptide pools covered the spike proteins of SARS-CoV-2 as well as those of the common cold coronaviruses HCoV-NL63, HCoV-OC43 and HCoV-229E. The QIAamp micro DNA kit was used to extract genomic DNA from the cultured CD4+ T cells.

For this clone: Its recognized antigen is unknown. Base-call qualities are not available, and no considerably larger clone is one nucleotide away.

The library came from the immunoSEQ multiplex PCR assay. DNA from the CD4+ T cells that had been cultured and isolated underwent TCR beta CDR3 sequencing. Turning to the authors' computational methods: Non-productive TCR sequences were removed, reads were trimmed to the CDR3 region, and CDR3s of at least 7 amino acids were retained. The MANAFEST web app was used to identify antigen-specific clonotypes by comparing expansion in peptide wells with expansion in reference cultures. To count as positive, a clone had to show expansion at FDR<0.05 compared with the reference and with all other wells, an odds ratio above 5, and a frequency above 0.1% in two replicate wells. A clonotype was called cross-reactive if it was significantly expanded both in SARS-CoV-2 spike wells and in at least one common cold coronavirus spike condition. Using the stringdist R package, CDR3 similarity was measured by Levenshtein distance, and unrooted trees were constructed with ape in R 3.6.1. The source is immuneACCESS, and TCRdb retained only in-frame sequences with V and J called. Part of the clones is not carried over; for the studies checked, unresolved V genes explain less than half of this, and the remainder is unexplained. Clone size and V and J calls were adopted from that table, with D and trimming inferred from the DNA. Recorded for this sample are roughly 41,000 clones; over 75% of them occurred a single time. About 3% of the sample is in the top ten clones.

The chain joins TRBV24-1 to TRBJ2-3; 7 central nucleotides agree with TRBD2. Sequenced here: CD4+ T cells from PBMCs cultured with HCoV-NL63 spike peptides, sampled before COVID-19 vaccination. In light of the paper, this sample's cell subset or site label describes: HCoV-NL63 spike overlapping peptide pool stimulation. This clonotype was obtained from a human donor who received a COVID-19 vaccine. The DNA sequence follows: TGTGCCACCAGTGGAGAGGGAGGGCAGCAGTATTTT. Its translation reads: CATSGEGGQQYF.